The clone carrying this TCR beta chain was detected only a few times. What it binds is unknown. The listed genes are named as in mouse. The read comes to an end 4 residues before the CDR3 does, leaving the germline J gene to fill in the end. Reverse transcription of extracted RNA yielded cDNA, which provided the sequencing template. Here immunoSEQ multiplex PCR was the method, and the copy in TCRdb shows in-frame clones only, minus some. Listed for the sample are about 300,000 clones, none seen a single time. The data stem from a study of CD8+ T cells in alopecia areata. Study details: The graft donors were approximately 6-12-month-old C3H/HeJ mice with spontaneous alopecia, and their skin went to roughly 6-11-week-old female C3H/HeJ mice.

Study-wide points: Lesional scalp, notably in alopecia totalis/universalis, had clonality above that of normal scalp.

In germline, CDR1 is FNHDT, CDR2 SITEND (reference sequence). V was pared by 2 bases and J by 0 bases, with 7 bases between. The CDR3 extends over 14 amino acids. Researchers sorted pooled cutaneous lymph node cells on the basis of CD4, CD8alpha, NKG2D, NKG2ACE and other markers. Material for sequencing was CD4+ T cells sorted from a lymph node. J is TRBJ2-4 and V is TRBV19; no reliable D call. The receptor was derived from a C3H/HeJ mouse with alopecia areata. Mouse MHC haplotype: H2-k. The chain's CDR3 is CASSISLSQNTLYF. The covered CDR3 bases are TGTGCCAGCAGTATTTCTCTTAGTCAAAAC.